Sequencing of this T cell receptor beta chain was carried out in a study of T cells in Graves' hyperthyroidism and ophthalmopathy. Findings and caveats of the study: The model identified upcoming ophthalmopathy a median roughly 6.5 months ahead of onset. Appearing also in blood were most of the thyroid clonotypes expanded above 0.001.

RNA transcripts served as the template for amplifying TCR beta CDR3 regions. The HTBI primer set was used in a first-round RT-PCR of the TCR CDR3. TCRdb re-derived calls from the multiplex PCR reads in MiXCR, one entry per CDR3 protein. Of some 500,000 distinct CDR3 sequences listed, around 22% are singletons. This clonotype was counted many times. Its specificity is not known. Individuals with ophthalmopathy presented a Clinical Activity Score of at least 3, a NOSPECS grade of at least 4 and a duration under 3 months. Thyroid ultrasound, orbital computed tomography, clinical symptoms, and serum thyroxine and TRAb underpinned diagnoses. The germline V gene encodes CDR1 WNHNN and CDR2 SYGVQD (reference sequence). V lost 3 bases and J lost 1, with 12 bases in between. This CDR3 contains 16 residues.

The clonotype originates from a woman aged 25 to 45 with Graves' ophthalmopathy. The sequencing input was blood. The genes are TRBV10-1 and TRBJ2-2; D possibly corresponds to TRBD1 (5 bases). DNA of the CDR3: TGCGCCAGCAGTGATCAGGGCAGGGTGAACACCGGGGAGCTGTTTTTT. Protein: CASSDQGRVNTGELFF.